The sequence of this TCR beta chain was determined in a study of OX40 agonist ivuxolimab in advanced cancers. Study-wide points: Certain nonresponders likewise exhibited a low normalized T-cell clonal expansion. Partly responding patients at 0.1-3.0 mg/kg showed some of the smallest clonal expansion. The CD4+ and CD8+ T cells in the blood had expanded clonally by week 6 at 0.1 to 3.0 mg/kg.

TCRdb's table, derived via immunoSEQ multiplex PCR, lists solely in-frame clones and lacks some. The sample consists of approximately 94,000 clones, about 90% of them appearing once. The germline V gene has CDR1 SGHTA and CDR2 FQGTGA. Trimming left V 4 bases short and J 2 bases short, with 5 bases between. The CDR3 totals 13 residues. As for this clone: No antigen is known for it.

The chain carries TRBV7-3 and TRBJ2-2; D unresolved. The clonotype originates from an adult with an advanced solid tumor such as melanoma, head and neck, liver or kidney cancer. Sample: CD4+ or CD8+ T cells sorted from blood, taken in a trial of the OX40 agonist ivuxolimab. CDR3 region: CASSSRNTGELFF. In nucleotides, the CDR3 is TGTGCCAGCAGCTCGAGAAACACCGGGGAGCTGTTTTTT.